Listed below are T cell receptor beta chains from one sample, sequenced in a study of cytomegalovirus exposure and HLA in healthy donors. Generated by immunoSEQ multiplex PCR, the TCRdb table keeps only in-frame clones and is missing some. Among 150,000 to 200,000 clones listed, approximately 11% were seen once. Material for sequencing was PBMCs. The receptors stem from a man aged 45 to 65 in good health and CMV-seropositive. Both conserved end residues are part of each CDR3. The order of the fields is CDR3 protein, J gene, V gene, clone size. Not all rows give a size; the values are once, few, many and, for expanded clones, a class.

CASSLQRAGVNTDTQYF,TRBJ2-3,TRBV27,NA
CASSPGQNYGYTF,TRBJ1-2,TRBV5-6,few
CASSLGTKGRRETQYF,TRBJ2-5,TRBV5-6,NA
CASSPDGTGLNQPQHF,TRBJ1-5,TRBV18,few
CASSQEWGTSDEKLFF,TRBJ1-4,TRBV4-3,NA
CAWSVSSGNTIYF,TRBJ1-3,TRBV30,few
CASSSEPGLGYNEQFF,TRBJ2-1,TRBV5-1,NA
CASSPGQYGYTF,TRBJ1-2,TRBV5-6,few
CAWSDTGGAEAFF,TRBJ1-1,TRBV30,few
CASSSLPGGLTDTQYF,TRBJ2-3,TRBV11-2,few
CASSLGGNNQPQHF,TRBJ1-5,TRBV28,NA
CASSRSSGANTGELFF,TRBJ2-2,TRBV5-4,few
CASSLMTATNEKLFF,TRBJ1-4,TRBV14,few
CASSRDSIRTGELFF,TRBJ2-2,TRBV5-5,NA
CASSLARGQASPLHF,TRBJ1-6,TRBV7-2,few
CASSQGASGGGNEQFF,TRBJ2-1,TRBV4-3,NA
CASSEQTGELFF,TRBJ2-2,TRBV10-1,few